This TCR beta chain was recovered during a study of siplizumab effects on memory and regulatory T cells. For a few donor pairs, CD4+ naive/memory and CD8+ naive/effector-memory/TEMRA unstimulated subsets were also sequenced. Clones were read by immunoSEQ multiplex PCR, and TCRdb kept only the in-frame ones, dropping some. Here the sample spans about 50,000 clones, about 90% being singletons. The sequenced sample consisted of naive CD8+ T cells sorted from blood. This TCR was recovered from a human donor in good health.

The CDR3 nucleotides read TGCGCCAGCAGCCCCGGGGGTGGGGGCTACACCTTC. Its translation is CASSPGGGGYTF. This chain joins TRBV4-1 and TRBJ1-2; a weak D match, TRBD1 (5 bases). Between the trimmed V and J ends, which lost 4 bases and 8 bases, there was a span of 11 bases. The CDR3 covers 12 residues. The germline V gene has CDR1 MGHRA and CDR2 YSYEKL.